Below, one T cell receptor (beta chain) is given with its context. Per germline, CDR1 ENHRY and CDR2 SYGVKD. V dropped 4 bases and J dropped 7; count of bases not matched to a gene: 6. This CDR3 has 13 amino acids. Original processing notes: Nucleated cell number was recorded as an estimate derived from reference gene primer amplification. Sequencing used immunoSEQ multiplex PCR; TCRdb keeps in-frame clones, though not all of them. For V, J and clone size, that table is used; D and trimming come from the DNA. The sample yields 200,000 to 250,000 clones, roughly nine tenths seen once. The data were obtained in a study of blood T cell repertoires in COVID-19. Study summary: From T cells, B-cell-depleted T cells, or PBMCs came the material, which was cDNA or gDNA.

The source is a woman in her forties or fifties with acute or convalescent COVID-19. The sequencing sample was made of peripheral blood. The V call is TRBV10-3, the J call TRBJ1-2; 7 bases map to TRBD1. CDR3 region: CAISGTGLGGYTF. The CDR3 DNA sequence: TGTGCCATCAGTGGGACAGGATTGGGTGGCTACACCTTC.